One TCR beta chain is described in this entry. The antigen is undetermined. The CDR3 sequence is 17 residues long. The germline V and J ends were trimmed by 1 base and 1 base, with 14 bases remaining between them. The germline V gene has CDR1 SNHLY and CDR2 FYNNEI. Use of 60 Vbeta and 13 Jbeta primers characterized the PCR. Sequencing was performed with immunoSEQ multiplex PCR; in TCRdb, only in-frame clones are kept and a portion is missing. The data show about 130,000 clones, about four fifths seen once. This sample is part of a study of cytomegalovirus exposure and HLA in healthy donors. As for the study in general: A previous analysis identified 100 million or so unique TCR beta sequences derived from approximately 190 million T cells. The Caucasian-associated ancestry cluster held around four fifths of 398 genotyped donors.

Study-level findings and limits: CMV serostatus was the sole immune exposure information available. Later genetic work tied a missense DCLRE1C variant to beta-chain V and J trimming.

This receptor was taken from a man aged 25 to 40 in good health. The sequenced material came from PBMCs. This sequence joins TRBV2 and TRBJ2-1; no definite D call. CDR3: CASSEESPATSYNEQFF. CDR3 bases: TGTGCCAGCAGTGAAGAGTCTCCAGCGACGTCCTACAATGAGCAGTTCTTC.